This entry lists 24 T cell receptor beta chains sequenced from one sample in a study of cytomegalovirus exposure and HLA in healthy donors. Use of 60 Vbeta and 13 Jbeta primers characterized the PCR. Profiling relied on immunoSEQ multiplex PCR, and the TCRdb table lists in-frame clones only, not all of them. The data show about 160,000 clones, with 65% to 80% seen just once and about 2.1% held by the top ten. The sequenced sample was PBMCs. The receptors stem from a female donor in good health and CMV-seronegative.

The V gene is TRBV10-3, the J gene TRBJ1-5; a possible D gene is TRBD1 (6 bases). Germline V gene data show CDR1 as ENHRY and CDR2 as SYGVKD. Trimming left V 8 bases short and J 5 bases short, with 10 bases between. The CDR3 runs to 12 residues. In nucleotides, the CDR3 is TGTGCCATCGGACAGCAGTATCAGCCCCAGCATTTT. As protein: CAIGQQYQPQHF.

V usage is TRBV27 and J usage is TRBJ2-7, with D hard to call. V gave up 3 bases and J gave up 2 bases, with 11 bases separating them. CDR3 size: 14 residues. Germline V CDR1 and CDR2: MNHEY, SMNVEV (reference sequence). The CDR3 nucleotides are TGTGCCAGCAGTTTTGGTTACAGCCCCTACGAGCAGTACTTC. Protein product: CASSFGYSPYEQYF.

The CDR3 bases are TGTGCCAGCAGCTTGATGAGGGCCGGTAATGAAAAACTGTTTTTT. Its protein product is CASSLMRAGNEKLFF. The rearrangement uses TRBV5-6 and TRBJ1-4, with unresolved D. CDR1 is SGHDT, CDR2 YYEEEE, per germline. V lost 1 base, J lost 4 bases, and 11 bases lay in between. This CDR3 has 15 amino acids.

This clone has only a few counts. The J gene is TRBJ2-1, the V gene TRBV5-1; 8 bases match TRBD1. The V and J ends lost 0 bases and 1 base, in that order; junction bases with no gene match: 0. This CDR3 comprises 15 residues. Germline CDR1 SGHRS, CDR2 YFSETQ. The CDR3 reads CASSLGQGSYNEQFF. The CDR3 DNA follows: TGCGCCAGCAGCTTGGGACAGGGGTCCTACAATGAGCAGTTCTTC.

The V gene is TRBV27, the J gene TRBJ1-5; D remains ambiguous. V lost 3 bases to trimming and J lost 7 bases, with 16 bases between them. There are 15 residues in the CDR3. Germline lookup yields CDR1 MNHEY and CDR2 SMNVEV (reference sequence). The CDR3 sequence is CASSFLAGYDQPQHF. CDR3 coding DNA: TGTGCCAGCAGTTTTCTCGCCGGGTACGACCAGCCCCAGCATTTT.

This rearrangement joins TRBV7-9 to TRBJ2-2; D is ambiguous. The CDR3 loop spans 15 amino acids. V was trimmed by 0 bases and J by 1 base, leaving 6 bases between them. Per the germline V gene, CDR1 is SEHNR and CDR2 is FQNEAQ (reference sequence). CDR3 residues: CASSLARLNTGELFF. The CDR3 bases are TGTGCCAGCAGCTTAGCCCGGTTGAACACCGGGGAGCTGTTTTTT. Variable domain in full (rest from reference TRBV7-9 and TRBJ2-2): DTGVSQNPRHKITKRGQNVTFRCDPISEHNRLYWYRQTLGQGPEFLTYFQNEAQLEKSRLLSDRFSAERPKGSFSTLEIQRTEQGDSAMYLCASSLARLNTGELFFGEGSRLTVL.

The chain carries TRBV7-6 and TRBJ1-6, with 7 bases that match TRBD1. Losses at the gene ends were 6 bases for V and 9 bases for J; bases not matched to a gene: 8. This CDR3 region has 14 residues. CDR1 and CDR2 (germline): SGHVS, FNYEAQ. CDR3 coding DNA: TGTGCCAGCAGGCAGACAGGGTTCAGTTCACCCCTCCACTTT. Translated, it gives CASRQTGFSSPLHF.

The chain has TRBV19 and TRBJ1-4; D possibly corresponds to TRBD1 (5 bases). Per germline, CDR1 LNHDA and CDR2 SQIVND (reference sequence). The V end was cut by 3 bases, the J end by 5 bases, with 13 bases between. This CDR3 comprises 15 residues. CDR3 loop: CASSIDSNPNEKLFF. DNA of the CDR3: TGTGCCAGTAGTATCGACAGTAATCCGAATGAAAAACTGTTTTTT.

This clone was seen only once. The chain links TRBV6-5 to TRBJ2-7; 7 nucleotides agree with TRBD1. This CDR3 has 13 residues. Germline lookup yields CDR1 MNHEY and CDR2 SVGAGI. V lost 6 bases and J lost 2; bases outside the gene matches: 4. The CDR3 sequence: CASSLGTAYEQYF. CDR3 nucleotides: TGTGCCAGCAGCCTTGGGACAGCCTACGAGCAGTACTTC.

J is TRBJ1-4 and V is TRBV30; tentatively, D is TRBD1 (5 bases). The CDR3 runs to 14 residues. Germline CDR1 reads GTSNPN; CDR2 reads SVGIG (reference sequence). Trimming took 3 bases from V and 3 from J, leaving 11 bases between them. The CDR3 sequence is CAWRGWGANEKLFF. The CDR3 DNA is TGTGCCTGGAGGGGATGGGGGGCTAATGAAAAACTGTTTTTT.

This clone was seen a few times. The J gene is TRBJ1-5, the V gene TRBV28; the D gene is possibly TRBD1 (6 bases). V was clipped by 5 bases and J by 0 bases, with 11 bases between them. The germline V gene has CDR1 MDHEN and CDR2 SYDVKM. The CDR3 length is 15 residues. The CDR3 region has the DNA TGTGCCAGCAGTAAAACACAGGGTAGCAATCAGCCCCAGCATTTT. Its protein product is CASSKTQGSNQPQHF.

V gene TRBV19 combines with J gene TRBJ1-5; D unresolved. Trimming removed 5 bases at V and 0 bases at J, with 11 bases between. CDR3 length: 15 residues. The germline CDR1 and CDR2 sequences are LNHDA and SQIVND (reference sequence). The CDR3 region has the DNA TGTGCCAGTAGTGCCACAGATTATAGCAATCAGCCCCAGCATTTT. It specifies CASSATDYSNQPQHF.

V usage is TRBV5-1 and J usage is TRBJ2-7; 9 bases match TRBD1. V lost 4 bases to trimming and J lost 0 bases; unmatched junction nucleotides: 8. The germline CDR1 and CDR2 sequences are SGHRS and YFSETQ. The CDR3 length is 16 residues. Here the CDR3 DNA reads TGCGCCAGCAGCCTAATACCGGGACAGGGCTCCTACGAGCAGTACTTC. Amino acid sequence: CASSLIPGQGSYEQYF.

The CDR3 DNA reads as TGTGCTAGTGGTTTCACCCGGGAGACCCAGTACTTC. It specifies CASGFTRETQYF. This rearrangement joins TRBV12-5 to TRBJ2-5; D gene uncertain. Trimming took 3 bases from V and 5 from J, leaving 7 bases between them. The CDR3 consists of 12 residues. Per germline, CDR1 LGHNT and CDR2 FRNRAP.

This chain connects TRBV5-8 to TRBJ1-1; D is possibly TRBD1 (6 bases). CDR1 SGHTS and CDR2 YDEGEE come from the germline V gene. The CDR3 is 16 amino acids. Trimming removed 6 bases at V and 1 base at J, with 19 bases between. This chain's CDR3 is CASISPTRDKNTEAFF. The CDR3 DNA sequence: TGTGCCAGCATTTCCCCCACCCGGGACAAGAACACTGAAGCTTTCTTT.

This clone was seen more than once but under ten times. The chain is built from TRBV19 and TRBJ2-1; TRBD1 is a possible D gene (5 bases). The CDR3 is 13 residues long. Germline CDR1 and CDR2: LNHDA and SQIVND (reference sequence). The ends were cut back, 8 bases at V and 3 bases at J, with 11 bases in the middle. The CDR3 region is CASSGQLYNEQFF. CDR3 nucleotides: TGTGCCAGTTCAGGACAACTCTACAATGAGCAGTTCTTC.

This clone has a single count. This chain uses TRBV13 with TRBJ2-5; TRBD2 is a possible D gene (7 bases). The CDR3 loop spans 15 amino acids. The V gene's germline CDR1 is PRHDT and CDR2 FYEKMQ (reference sequence). The ends were cut back, 5 bases at V and 5 bases at J, with 18 bases in the middle. DNA for the CDR3: TGTGCCAGCAGCCCGTGGGGGGGCGGTCGGGAGACCCAGTACTTC. It codes for CASSPWGGGRETQYF.

The table lists this clone with a few counts. This sequence joins TRBV30 and TRBJ2-7; 9 positions match TRBD1. The length of the CDR3 is 15 residues. Germline CDR1 is GTSNPN and CDR2 is SVGIG (reference sequence). V gave up 2 bases and J gave up 1 base; unmatched junction bases: 6. CDR3 DNA: TGTGCCTGGAGTACAGGGGGCACCGCTTCCTACGAGCAGTACTTC. It is translated as CAWSTGGTASYEQYF.

The chain joins TRBV7-3 to TRBJ2-2; 7 positions match TRBD1. The CDR3 is 14 amino acids. Trimming took 4 bases from V and 5 from J; bases not matched to a gene: 4. Germline V gene sequence: CDR1 SGHTA, CDR2 FQGTGA. In DNA, the CDR3 is TGTGCCAGCAGCTCGACAGGGTTAACCGGGGAGCTGTTTTTT. It specifies CASSSTGLTGELFF.

The chain joins TRBV5-1 to TRBJ1-4; TRBD1 aligns across 8 bases. The CDR3 has 17 amino acids. Germline CDR1 is SGHRS and CDR2 is YFSETQ. V was clipped by 0 bases and J by 3 bases; unmatched bases: 7. The CDR3 region is CASSLGPQGAANEKLFF. CDR3 nucleotides: TGCGCCAGCAGCTTGGGCCCTCAGGGGGCAGCTAATGAAAAACTGTTTTTT.

The rearrangement joins TRBV7-2 to TRBJ1-5, with D unresolved. CDR1 SGHTA and CDR2 FQGNSA come from the germline V gene. The CDR3 consists of 16 residues. Deletions cut 0 bases from V and 7 bases from J, with 16 bases between. The CDR3 is CASSLANLMGVQPQHF. The CDR3 DNA sequence: TGTGCCAGCAGCTTAGCGAATCTCATGGGAGTGCAGCCCCAGCATTTT.

There are a few counts of this clone. The V and J genes are TRBV2 and TRBJ2-3; 9 positions agree with TRBD2. The J segment lost 5 bases and the V segment lost 0 bases, leaving 6 bases of the junction unmatched. The CDR3 runs 16 residues. Germline CDR1 and CDR2: SNHLY and FYNNEI. This CDR3 reads CASSEASGGGKDTQYF. Here the CDR3 DNA reads TGTGCCAGCAGTGAAGCTAGCGGGGGTGGGAAAGATACGCAGTATTTT.

This clone was recorded once. This chain links TRBV4-1 with TRBJ2-3; 9 nucleotides align to TRBD2. The trim removed 4 bases at V and 6 bases at J, leaving 11 bases unmatched. The CDR3 runs to 16 residues. The germline V gene encodes CDR1 MGHRA and CDR2 YSYEKL. The CDR3 bases are TGCGCCAGCAGCCCGCTCGGGGCGGGAGGGCCGGATACGCAGTATTTT. This codes for CASSPLGAGGPDTQYF.

This clone was seen only a few times. This sequence joins TRBV18 and TRBJ2-6; D unclear. The germline V and J ends were trimmed by 3 bases and 3 bases, with 12 bases remaining between them. CDR1 is KGHSH, CDR2 LQKENI, per germline. The CDR3 sequence is 16 residues long. This CDR3 reads CASSPPAGFGANVLTF. The CDR3 DNA reads as TGTGCCAGCTCACCCCCGGCAGGATTTGGGGCCAACGTCCTGACTTTC.